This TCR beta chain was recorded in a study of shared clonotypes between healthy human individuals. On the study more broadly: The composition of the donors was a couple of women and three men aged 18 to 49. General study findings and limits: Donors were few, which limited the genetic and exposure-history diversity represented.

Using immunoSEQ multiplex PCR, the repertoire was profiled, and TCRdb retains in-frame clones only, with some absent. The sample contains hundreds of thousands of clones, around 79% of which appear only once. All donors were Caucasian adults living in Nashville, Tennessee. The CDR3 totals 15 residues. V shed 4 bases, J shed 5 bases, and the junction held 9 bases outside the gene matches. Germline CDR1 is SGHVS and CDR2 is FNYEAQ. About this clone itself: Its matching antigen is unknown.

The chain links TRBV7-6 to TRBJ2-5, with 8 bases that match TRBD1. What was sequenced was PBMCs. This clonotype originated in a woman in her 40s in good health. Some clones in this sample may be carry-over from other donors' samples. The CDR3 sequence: CASSSRTGTLETQYF. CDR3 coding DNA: TGTGCCAGCAGCTCTCGGACAGGGACCCTTGAGACCCAGTACTTC.